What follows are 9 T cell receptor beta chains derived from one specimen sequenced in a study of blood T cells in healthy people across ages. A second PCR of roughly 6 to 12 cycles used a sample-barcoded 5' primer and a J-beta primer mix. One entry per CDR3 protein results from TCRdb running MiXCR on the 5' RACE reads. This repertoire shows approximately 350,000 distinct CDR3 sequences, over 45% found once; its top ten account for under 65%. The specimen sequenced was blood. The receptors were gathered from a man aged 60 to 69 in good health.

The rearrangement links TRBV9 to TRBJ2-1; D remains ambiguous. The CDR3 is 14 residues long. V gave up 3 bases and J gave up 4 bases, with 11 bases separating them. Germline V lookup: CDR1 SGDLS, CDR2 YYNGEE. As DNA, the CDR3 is TGTGCCAGCAGCGCCGCGACCTTTTACAATGAGCAGTTCTTC. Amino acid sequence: CASSAATFYNEQFF.

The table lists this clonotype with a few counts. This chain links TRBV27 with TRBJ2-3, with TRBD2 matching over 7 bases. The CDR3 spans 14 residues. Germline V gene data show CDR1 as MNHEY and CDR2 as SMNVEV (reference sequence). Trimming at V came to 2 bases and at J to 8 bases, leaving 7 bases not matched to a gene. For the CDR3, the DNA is TGTGCCAGCAGTTTAACGGGGGAGGGAGGTACGCAGTATTTT. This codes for CASSLTGEGGTQYF.

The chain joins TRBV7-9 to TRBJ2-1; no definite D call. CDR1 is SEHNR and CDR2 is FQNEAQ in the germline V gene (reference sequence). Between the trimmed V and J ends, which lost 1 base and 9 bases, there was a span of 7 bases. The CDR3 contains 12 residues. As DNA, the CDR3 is TGTGCCAGCAGCTTAGGGCGTAGTGAGCAGTTCTTC. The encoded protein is CASSLGRSEQFF.

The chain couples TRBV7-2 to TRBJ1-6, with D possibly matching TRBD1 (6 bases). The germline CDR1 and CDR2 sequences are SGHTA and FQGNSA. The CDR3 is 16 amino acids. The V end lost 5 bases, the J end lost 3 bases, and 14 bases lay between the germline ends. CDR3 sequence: CASSTGTQIYNSPLHF. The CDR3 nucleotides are TGTGCCAGCAGCACCGGGACACAAATCTATAATTCACCCCTCCACTTT.

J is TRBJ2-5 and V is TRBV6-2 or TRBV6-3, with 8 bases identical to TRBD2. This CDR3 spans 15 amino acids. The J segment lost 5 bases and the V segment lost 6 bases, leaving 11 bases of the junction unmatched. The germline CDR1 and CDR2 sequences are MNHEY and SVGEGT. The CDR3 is CASRPSGSSVETQYF. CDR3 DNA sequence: TGTGCCAGCAGACCCAGCGGGAGCAGTGTTGAGACCCAGTACTTC.

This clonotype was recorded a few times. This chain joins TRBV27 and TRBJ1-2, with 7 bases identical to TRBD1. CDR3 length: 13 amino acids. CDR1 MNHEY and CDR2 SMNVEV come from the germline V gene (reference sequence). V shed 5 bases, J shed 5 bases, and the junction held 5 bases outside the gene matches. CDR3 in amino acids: CASSRQGRYGYTF. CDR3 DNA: TGTGCCAGCAGTAGACAGGGAAGATATGGCTACACCTTC.

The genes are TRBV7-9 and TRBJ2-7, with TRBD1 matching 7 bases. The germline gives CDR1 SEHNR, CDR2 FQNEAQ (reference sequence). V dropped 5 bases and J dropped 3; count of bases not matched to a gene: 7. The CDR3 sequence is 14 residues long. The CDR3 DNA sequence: TGTGCCAGCAGCACAGAGGGGGCGCGCTACGAGCAGTACTTC. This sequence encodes CASSTEGARYEQYF.

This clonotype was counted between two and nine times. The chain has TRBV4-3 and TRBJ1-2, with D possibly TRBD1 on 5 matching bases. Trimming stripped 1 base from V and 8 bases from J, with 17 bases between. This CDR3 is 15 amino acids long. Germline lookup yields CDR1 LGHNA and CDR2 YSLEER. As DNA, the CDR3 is TGCGCCAGCAGCCAAGCCTCGGGACGGTGGGGAGGCTACACCTTC. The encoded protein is CASSQASGRWGGYTF.

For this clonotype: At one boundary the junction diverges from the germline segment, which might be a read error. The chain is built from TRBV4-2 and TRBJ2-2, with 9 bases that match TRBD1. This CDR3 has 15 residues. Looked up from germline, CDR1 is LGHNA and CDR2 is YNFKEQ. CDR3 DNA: TGTGCCTGCAGCAAGGGACAGGGTAGCACCTGGGAGCTGTTTTTT. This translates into CACSKGQGSTWELFF.